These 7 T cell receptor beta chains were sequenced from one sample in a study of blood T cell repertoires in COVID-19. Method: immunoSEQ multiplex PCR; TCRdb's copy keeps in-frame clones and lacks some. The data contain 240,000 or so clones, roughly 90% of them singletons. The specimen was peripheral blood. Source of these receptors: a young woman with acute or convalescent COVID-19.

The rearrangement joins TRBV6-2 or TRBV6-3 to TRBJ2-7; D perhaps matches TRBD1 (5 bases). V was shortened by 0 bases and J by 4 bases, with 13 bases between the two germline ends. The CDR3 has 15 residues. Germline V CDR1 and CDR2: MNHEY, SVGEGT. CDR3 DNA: TGTGCCAGCAGTTACTCGGGGCCGATAGGGTACGAGCAGTACTTC. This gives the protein CASSYSGPIGYEQYF.

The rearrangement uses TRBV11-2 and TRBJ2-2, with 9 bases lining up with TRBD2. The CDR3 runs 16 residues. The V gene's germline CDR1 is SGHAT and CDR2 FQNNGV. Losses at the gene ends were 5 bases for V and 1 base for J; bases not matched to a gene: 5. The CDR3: CASSLSSGVNTGELFF. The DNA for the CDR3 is TGTGCCAGCAGCCTCTCTAGCGGGGTGAACACCGGGGAGCTGTTTTTT.

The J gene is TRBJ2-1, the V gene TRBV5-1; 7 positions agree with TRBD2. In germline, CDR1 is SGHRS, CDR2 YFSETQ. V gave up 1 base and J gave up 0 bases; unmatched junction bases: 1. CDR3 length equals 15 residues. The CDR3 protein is CASSLLAASYNEQFF. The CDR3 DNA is TGCGCCAGCAGCTTGCTAGCGGCCTCCTACAATGAGCAGTTCTTC.

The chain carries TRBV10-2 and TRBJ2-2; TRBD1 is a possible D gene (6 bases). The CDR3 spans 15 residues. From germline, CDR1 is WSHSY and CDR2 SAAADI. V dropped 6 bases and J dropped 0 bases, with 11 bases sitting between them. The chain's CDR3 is CASRAGTSNTGELFF. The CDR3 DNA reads TGCGCCAGCAGAGCCGGGACATCGAACACCGGGGAGCTGTTTTTT.

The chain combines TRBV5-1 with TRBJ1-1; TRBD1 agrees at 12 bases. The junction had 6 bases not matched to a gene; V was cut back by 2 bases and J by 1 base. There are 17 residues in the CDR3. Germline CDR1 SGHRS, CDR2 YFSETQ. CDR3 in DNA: TGCGCCAGCAGCTTAAGAGGGACAGGGGGCAAGAACACTGAAGCTTTCTTT. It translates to CASSLRGTGGKNTEAFF.

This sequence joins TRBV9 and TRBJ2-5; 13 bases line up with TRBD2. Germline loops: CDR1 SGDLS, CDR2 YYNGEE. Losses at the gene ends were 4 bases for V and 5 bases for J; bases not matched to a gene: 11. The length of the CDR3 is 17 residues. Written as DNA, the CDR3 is TGTGCCAGCAGCACGGGACTAGCGGGAACCGTCCGGGAGACCCAGTACTTC. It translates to CASSTGLAGTVRETQYF.

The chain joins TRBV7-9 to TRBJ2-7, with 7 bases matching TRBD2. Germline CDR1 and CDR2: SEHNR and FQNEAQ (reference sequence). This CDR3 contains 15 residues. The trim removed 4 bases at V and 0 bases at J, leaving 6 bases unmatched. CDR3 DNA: TGTGCCAGCAGCTATAGCGGGTCCAGCTCCTACGAGCAGTACTTC. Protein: CASSYSGSSSYEQYF.